This TCR beta chain was identified during a study of blood T cell repertoires in COVID-19. Background on the study: The United States, Italy and Spain supplied acute and convalescent COVID-19 samples. From T cells, B-cell-depleted T cells, or PBMCs came the material, which was cDNA or gDNA.

Germline V gene data show CDR1 as SGHTA and CDR2 as FQGNSA. The CDR3 loop spans 14 amino acids. The germline V and J ends were trimmed by 3 bases and 7 bases, with 14 bases remaining between them. Study processing details: Nucleated cell counts were estimated from reference gene primer amplification. Measured with immunoSEQ multiplex PCR; TCRdb has only the in-frame clones, and not every one. From that table come the V and J calls and clone size; the DNA was used to work out D and trimming. The sample has about 180,000 clones; approximately 83% are singletons. V gene TRBV7-2 combines with J gene TRBJ2-3, with TRBD1 as a possible D gene (7 bases). This TCR came from a man between 60 and 70 years old with acute or convalescent COVID-19. The sequenced sample consisted of peripheral blood. The chain's CDR3 is CASSLGRGRNTQYF. The CDR3 DNA follows: TGTGCCAGCAGCTTGGGCAGGGGGAGGAATACGCAGTATTTT.